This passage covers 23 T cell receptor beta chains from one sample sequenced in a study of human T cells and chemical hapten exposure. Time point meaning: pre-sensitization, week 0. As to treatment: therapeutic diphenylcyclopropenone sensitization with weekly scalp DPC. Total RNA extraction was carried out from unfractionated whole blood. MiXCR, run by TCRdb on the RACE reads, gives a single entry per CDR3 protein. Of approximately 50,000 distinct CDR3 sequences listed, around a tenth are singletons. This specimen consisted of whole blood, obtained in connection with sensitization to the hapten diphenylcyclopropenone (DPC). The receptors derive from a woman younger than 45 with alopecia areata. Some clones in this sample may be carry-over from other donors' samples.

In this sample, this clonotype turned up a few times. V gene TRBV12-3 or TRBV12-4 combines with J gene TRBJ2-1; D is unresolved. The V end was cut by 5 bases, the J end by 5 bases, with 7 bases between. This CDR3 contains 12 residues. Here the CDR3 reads CASSTRDNEQFF. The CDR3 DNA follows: TGTGCCAGCAGTACCCGGGACAATGAGCAGTTCTTC.

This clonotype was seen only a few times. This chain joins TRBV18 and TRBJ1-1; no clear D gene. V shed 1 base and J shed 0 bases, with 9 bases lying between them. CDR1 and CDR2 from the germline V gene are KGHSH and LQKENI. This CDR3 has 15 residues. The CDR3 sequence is CASSPQEGLNTEAFF. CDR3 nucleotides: TGTGCCAGCTCACCACAGGAGGGCTTGAACACTGAAGCTTTCTTT.

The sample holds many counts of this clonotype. The CDR3 nucleotides read TGCAGCGTTGAATCAATGGTGCGAGGGCCTACAGATACGCAGTATTTT. It is translated as CSVESMVRGPTDTQYF. The rearrangement links TRBV29-1 to TRBJ2-3, with a tentative D call TRBD2 (5 bases). Germline CDR1 and CDR2: SQVTM and ANQGSEA. V dropped 2 bases and J dropped 3 bases, with 18 bases sitting between them. This CDR3 has 16 residues.

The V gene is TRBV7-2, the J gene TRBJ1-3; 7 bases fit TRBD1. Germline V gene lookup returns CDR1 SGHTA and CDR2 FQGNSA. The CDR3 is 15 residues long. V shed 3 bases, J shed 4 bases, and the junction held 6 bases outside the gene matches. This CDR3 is CASSLGRGKGNTIYF. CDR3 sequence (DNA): TGTGCCAGCAGCTTGGGCAGGGGGAAGGGAAACACCATATATTTT.

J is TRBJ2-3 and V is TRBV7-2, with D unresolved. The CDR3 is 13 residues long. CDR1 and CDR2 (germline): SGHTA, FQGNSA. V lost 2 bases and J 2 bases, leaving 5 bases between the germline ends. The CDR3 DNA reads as TGTGCCAGCAGCTTATTACACACAGATACGCAGTATTTT. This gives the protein CASSLLHTDTQYF.

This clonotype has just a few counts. CDR3 sequence (DNA): TGCGCCAGCAGCTTTACCGACAGGGGTAGGGGGTACGAGCAGTACTTC. The encoded protein is CASSFTDRGRGYEQYF. V is TRBV5-1 and J is TRBJ2-7, with 8 bases fitting TRBD1. The length of the CDR3 is 16 residues. Germline V lookup: CDR1 SGHRS, CDR2 YFSETQ. J lost 4 bases, V lost 2 bases, and 11 bases had no gene match.

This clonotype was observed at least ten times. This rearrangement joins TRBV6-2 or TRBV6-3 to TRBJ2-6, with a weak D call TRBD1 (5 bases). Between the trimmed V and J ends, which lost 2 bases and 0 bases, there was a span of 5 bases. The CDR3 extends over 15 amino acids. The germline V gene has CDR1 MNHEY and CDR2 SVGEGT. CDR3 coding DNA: TGTGCCAGCAGTTACGGGGCCTCTGGGGCCAACGTCCTGACTTTC. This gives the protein CASSYGASGANVLTF.

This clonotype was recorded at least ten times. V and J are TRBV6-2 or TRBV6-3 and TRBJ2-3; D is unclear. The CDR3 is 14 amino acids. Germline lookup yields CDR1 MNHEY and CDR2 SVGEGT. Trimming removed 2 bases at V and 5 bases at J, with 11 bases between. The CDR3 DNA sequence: TGTGCCAGCAGTTACGGAAGGAGCTTAGATACGCAGTATTTT. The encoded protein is CASSYGRSLDTQYF.

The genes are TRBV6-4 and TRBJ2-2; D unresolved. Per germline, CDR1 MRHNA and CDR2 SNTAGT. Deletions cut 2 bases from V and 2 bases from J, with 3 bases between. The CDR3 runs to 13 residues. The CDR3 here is CASSDKNTGELFF. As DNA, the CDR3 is TGTGCCAGCAGTGACAAAAACACCGGGGAGCTGTTTTTT.

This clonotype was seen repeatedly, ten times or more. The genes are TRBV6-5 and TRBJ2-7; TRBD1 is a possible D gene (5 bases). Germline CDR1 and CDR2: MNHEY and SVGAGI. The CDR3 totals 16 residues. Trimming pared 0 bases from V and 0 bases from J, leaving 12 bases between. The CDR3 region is CASSYSTVRSSYEQYF. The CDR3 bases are TGTGCCAGCAGTTACTCGACAGTTAGGAGCTCCTACGAGCAGTACTTC.

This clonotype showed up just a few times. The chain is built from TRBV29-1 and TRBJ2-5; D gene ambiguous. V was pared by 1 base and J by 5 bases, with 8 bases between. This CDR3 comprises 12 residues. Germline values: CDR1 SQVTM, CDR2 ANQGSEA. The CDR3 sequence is CSVEVRVETQYF. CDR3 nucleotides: TGCAGCGTTGAAGTCAGAGTGGAGACCCAGTACTTC.

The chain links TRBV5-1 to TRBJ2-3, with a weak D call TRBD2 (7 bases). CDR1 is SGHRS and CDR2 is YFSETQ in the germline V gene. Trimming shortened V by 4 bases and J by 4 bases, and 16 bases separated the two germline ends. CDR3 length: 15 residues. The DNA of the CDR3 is TGCGCCAGCAGCCCAAGACTCGGGGGGCCAGATACGCAGTATTTT. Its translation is CASSPRLGGPDTQYF.

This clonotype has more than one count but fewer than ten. The CDR3 loop reads CAISGDRGLGTEAFF. CDR3 coding DNA: TGTGCCATCAGTGGGGACAGGGGGCTAGGGACTGAAGCTTTCTTT. The rearrangement links TRBV10-3 to TRBJ1-1; 12 bases agree with TRBD1. The CDR3 covers 15 residues. CDR1 is ENHRY and CDR2 is SYGVKD in the germline V gene. Germline trimming cut 4 bases from V and 5 bases from J; bases unmatched to any gene: 5.

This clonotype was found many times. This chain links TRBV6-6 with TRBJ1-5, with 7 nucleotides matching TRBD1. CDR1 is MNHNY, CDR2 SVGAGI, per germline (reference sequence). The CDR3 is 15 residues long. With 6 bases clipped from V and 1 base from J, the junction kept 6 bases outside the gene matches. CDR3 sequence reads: CASREQGYSNQPQHF. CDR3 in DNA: TGTGCCAGCAGAGAACAGGGGTACAGCAATCAGCCCCAGCATTTT.

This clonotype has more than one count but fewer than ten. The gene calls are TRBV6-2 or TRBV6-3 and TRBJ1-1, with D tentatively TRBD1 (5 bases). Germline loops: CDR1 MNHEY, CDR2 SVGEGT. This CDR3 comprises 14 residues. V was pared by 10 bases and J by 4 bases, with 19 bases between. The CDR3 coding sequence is TGTGCCACCGAAACGGCCCTTGGGGGCACTGAAGCTTTCTTT. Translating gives CATETALGGTEAFF.

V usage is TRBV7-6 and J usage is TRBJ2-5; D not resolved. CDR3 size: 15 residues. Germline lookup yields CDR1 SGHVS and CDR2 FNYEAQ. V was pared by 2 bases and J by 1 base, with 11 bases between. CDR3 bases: TGTGCCAGCAGCTTAAGTCAGAGTTTCCAAGAGACCCAGTACTTC. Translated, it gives CASSLSQSFQETQYF.

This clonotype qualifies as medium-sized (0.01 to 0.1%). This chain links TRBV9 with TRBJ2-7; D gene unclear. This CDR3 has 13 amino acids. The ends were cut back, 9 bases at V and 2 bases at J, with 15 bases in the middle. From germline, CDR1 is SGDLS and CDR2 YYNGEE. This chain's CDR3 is CANEDRATYEQYF. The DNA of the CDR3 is TGTGCCAATGAGGACCGAGCCACCTACGAGCAGTACTTC. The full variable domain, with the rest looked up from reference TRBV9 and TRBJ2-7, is DSGVTQTPKHLITATGQRVTLRCSPRSGDLSVYWYQQSLDQGLQFLIQYYNGEERAKGNILERFSAQQFPDLHSELNLSSLELGDSALYFCANEDRATYEQYFGPGTRLTVT.

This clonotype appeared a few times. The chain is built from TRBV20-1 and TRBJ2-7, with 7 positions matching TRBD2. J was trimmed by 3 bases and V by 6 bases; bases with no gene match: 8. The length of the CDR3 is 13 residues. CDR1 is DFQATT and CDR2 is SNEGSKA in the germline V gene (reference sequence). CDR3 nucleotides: TGCAGTGCCGCGGGGACTACCTACTACGAGCAGTACTTC. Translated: CSAAGTTYYEQYF.

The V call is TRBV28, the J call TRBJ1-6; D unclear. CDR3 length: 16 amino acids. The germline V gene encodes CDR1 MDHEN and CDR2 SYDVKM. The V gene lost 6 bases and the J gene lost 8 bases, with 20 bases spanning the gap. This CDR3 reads CASSRVGLTFDSPLHF. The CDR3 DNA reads TGTGCCAGCAGCCGAGTGGGCCTGACGTTCGATTCACCCCTCCACTTT. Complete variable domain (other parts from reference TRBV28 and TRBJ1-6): DVKVTQSSRYLVKRTGEKVFLECVQDMDHENMFWYRQDPGLGLRLIYFSYDVKMKEKGDIPEGYSVSREKKERFSLILESASTNQTSMYLCASSRVGLTFDSPLHFGNGTRLTVT.

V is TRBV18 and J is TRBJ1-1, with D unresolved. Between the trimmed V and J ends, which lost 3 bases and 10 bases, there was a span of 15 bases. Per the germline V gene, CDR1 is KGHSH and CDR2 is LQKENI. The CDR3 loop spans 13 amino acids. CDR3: CASSPGSSLGAFF. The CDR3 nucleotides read TGTGCCAGCTCACCCGGAAGTAGTCTTGGAGCTTTCTTT.

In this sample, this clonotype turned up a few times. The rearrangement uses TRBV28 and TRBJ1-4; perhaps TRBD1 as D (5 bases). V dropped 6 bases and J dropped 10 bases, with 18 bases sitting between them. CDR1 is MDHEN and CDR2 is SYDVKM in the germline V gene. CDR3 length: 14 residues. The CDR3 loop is CASSAPGDAGKLFF. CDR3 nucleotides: TGTGCCAGCAGCGCCCCCGGGGACGCTGGAAAACTGTTTTTT.

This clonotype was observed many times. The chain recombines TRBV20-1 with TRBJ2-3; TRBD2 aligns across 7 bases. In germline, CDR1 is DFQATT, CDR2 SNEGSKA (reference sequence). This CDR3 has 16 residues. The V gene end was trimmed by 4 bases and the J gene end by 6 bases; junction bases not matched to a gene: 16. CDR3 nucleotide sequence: TGCAGTGCTACTAAATCGGGCGGGGGATTAGGGGATACGCAGTATTTT. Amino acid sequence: CSATKSGGGLGDTQYF.

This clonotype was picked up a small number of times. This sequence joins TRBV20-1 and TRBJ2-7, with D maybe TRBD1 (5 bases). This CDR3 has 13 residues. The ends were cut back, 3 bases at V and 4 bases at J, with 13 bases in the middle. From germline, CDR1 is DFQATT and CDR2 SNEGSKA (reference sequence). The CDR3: CSASSATGYEQYF. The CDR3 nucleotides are TGCAGTGCTAGTTCGGCTACAGGATACGAGCAGTACTTC.